Reported below is one TCR beta chain. This same CDR3 is encoded by further DNA sequences in the sample. The time point denotes: newly diagnosed, previously untreated cHL patient sample. Negative selection with magnetic separation was used to purify CD4+ T cells from thawed PBMCs. This sample is part of a study of PD-1 blockade in classical Hodgkin lymphoma. Germline CDR1 SNHLY, CDR2 FYNNEI. The CDR3 contains 15 residues. V dropped 9 bases and J dropped 2 bases, with 20 bases sitting between them. Here immunoSEQ multiplex PCR was the method, and the copy in TCRdb shows in-frame clones only, minus some. This table holds around 20,000 clones, 89% found once.

The clonotype originates from a human donor with classical Hodgkin lymphoma. This chain connects TRBV2 to TRBJ2-7; perhaps D is TRBD1 or TRBD2 (5 bases each). What was sequenced was CD4+ T cells from blood. The DNA for the CDR3 is TGTGCCAGTGACGCCGGGACGCCTACCCCCTACGAGCAGTACTTC. Translation: CASDAGTPTPYEQYF.